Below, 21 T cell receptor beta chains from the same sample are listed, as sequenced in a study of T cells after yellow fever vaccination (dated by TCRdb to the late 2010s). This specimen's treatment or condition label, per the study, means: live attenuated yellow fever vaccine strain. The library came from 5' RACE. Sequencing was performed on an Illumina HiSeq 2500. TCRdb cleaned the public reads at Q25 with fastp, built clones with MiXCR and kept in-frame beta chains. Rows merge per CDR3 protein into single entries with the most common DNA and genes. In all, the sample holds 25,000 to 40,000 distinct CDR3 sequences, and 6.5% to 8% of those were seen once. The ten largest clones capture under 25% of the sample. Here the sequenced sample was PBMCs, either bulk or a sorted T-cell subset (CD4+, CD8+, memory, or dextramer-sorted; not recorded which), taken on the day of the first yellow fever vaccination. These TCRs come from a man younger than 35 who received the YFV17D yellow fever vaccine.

The CDR3 region is CASSPTGGTYNEQFF. The CDR3 coding sequence is TGTGCCAGCTCGCCGACAGGGGGCACGTACAATGAGCAGTTCTTC. J is TRBJ2-1 and V is TRBV18, with 10 bases matching TRBD1. Losses at the gene ends were 6 bases for V and 4 bases for J; bases not matched to a gene: 6. CDR3 size: 15 residues. Germline V gene sequence: CDR1 KGHSH, CDR2 LQKENI.

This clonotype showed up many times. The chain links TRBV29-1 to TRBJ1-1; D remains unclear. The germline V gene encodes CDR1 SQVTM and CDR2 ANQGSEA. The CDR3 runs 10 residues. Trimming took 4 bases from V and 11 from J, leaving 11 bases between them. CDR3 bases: TGCAGCGTTGCCTCAACGAGGGCTTTCTTT. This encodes CSVASTRAFF.

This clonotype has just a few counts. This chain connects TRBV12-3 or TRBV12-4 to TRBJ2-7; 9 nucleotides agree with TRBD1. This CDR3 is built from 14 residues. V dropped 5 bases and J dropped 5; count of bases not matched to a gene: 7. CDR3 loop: CASSTGTGYNEQYF. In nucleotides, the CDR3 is TGTGCCAGCAGTACCGGGACAGGGTATAACGAGCAGTACTTC.

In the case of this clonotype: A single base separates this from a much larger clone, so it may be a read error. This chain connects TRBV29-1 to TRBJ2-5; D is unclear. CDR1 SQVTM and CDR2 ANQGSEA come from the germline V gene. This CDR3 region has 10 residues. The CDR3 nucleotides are TGCATCGTTGTACAAGAGACCCAGTACTTC. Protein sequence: CIVVQETQYF.

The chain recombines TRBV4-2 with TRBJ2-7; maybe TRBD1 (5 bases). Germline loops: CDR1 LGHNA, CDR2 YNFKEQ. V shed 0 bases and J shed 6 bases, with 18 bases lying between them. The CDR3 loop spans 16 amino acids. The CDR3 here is CASSQDRNPRASEQYF. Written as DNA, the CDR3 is TGTGCCAGCAGCCAAGATCGGAATCCCAGGGCCTCCGAGCAGTACTTC.

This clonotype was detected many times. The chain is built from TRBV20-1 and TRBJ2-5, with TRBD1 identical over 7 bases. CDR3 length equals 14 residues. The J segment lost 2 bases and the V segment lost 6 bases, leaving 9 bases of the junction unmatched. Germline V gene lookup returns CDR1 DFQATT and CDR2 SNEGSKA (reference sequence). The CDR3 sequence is CSANRDSHQETQYF. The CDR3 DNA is TGCAGTGCCAACCGGGACAGTCATCAAGAGACCCAGTACTTC.

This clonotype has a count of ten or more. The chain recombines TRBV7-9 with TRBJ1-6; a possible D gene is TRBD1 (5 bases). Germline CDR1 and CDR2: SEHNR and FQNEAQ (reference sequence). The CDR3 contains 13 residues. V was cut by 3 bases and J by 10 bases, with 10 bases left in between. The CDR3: CASSFGGVSPLHF. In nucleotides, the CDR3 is TGTGCCAGCAGCTTTGGGGGGGTCTCACCCCTCCACTTT. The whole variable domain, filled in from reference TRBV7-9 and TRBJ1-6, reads DTGVSQNPRHKITKRGQNVTFRCDPISEHNRLYWYRQTLGQGPEFLTYFQNEAQLEKSRLLSDRFSAERPKGSFSTLEIQRTEQGDSAMYLCASSFGGVSPLHFGNGTRLTVT.

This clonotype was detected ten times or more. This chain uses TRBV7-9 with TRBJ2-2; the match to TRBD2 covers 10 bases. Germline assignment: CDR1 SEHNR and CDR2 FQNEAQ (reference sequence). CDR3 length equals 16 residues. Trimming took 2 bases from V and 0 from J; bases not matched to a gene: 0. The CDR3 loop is CASSLSGGANTGELFF. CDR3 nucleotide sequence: TGTGCCAGCAGCTTAAGCGGGGGGGCGAACACCGGGGAGCTGTTTTTT.

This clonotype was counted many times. CDR3 protein: CASVPSGGGNTEAFF. CDR3 nucleotide sequence: TGTGCCAGCGTTCCTTCTGGGGGGGGGAACACTGAAGCTTTCTTT. The chain carries TRBV27 and TRBJ1-1; possibly TRBD1 for D (5 bases). Trimming removed 8 bases from V and 1 base from J, with 17 bases in between. Germline V lookup: CDR1 MNHEY, CDR2 SMNVEV (reference sequence). The CDR3 totals 15 residues.

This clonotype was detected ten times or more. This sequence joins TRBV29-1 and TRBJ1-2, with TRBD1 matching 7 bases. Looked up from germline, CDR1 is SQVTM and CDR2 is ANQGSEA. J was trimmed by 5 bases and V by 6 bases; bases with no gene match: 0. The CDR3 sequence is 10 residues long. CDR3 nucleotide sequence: TGCAGCGTACAGGGGTATGGCTACACCTTC. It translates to CSVQGYGYTF.

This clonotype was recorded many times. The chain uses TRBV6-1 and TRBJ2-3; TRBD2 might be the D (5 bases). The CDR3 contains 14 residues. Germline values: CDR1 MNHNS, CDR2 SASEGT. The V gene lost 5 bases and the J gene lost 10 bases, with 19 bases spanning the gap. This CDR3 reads CASSRGSTDYAQYF. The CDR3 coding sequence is TGTGCCAGCAGTCGCGGGTCTACAGACTACGCGCAGTATTTT.

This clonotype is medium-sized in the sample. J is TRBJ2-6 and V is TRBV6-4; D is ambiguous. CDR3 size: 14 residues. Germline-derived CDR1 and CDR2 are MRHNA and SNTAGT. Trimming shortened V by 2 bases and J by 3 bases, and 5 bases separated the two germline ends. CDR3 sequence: CASSDRVGANVLTF. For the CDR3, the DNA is TGTGCCAGCAGTGACAGGGTTGGGGCCAACGTCCTGACTTTC.

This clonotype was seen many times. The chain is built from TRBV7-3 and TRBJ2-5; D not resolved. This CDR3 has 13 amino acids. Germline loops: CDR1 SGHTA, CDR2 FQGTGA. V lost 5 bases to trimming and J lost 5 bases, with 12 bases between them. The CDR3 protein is CASSRVGLETQYF. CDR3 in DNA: TGTGCCAGCAGCCGGGTCGGATTGGAGACCCAGTACTTC.

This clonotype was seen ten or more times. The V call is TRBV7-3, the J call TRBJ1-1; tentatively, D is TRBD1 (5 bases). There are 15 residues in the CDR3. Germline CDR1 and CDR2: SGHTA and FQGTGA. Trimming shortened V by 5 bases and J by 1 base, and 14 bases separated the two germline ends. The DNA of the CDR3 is TGTGCCAGCAGCGCCGACAGTGTGGGGAACACTGAAGCTTTCTTT. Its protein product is CASSADSVGNTEAFF.

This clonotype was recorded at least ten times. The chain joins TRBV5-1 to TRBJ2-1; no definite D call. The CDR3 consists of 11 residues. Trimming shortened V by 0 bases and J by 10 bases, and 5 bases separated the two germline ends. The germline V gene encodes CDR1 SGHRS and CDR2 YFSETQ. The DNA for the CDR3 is TGCGCCAGCAGCTTGGAACAGGAGCAGTTCTTC. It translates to CASSLEQEQFF.

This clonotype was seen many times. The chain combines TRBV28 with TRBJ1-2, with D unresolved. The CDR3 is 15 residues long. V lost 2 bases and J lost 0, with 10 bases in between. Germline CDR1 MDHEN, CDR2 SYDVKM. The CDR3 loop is CASSLRPPTNYGYTF. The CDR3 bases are TGTGCCAGCAGTTTAAGGCCCCCGACTAACTATGGCTACACCTTC.

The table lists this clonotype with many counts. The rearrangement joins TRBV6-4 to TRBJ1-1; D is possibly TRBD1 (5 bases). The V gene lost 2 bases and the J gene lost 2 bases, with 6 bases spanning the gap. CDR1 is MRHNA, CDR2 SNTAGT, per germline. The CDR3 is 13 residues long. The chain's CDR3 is CASSDRDNTEAFF. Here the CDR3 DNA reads TGTGCCAGCAGTGACCGGGACAACACTGAAGCTTTCTTT.

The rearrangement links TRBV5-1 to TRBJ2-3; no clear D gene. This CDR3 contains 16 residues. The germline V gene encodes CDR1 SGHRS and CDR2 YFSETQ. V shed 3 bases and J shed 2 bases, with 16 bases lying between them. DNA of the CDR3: TGCGCCAGCAGCTCACCGACTCTTACCCACACAGATACGCAGTATTTT. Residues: CASSSPTLTHTDTQYF.

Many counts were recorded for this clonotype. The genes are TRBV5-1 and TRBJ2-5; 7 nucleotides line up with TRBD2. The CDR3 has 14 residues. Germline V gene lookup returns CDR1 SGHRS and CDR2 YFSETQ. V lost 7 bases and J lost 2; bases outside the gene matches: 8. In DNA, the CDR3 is TGCGCCAGCGGCCTTCTAGCGGAACAAGAGACCCAGTACTTC. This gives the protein CASGLLAEQETQYF.

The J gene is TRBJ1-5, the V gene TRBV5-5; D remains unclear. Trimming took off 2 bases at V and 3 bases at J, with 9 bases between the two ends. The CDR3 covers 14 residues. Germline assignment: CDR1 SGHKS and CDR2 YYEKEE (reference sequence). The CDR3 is CASSFRALNQPQHF. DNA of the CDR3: TGTGCCAGCAGCTTTCGGGCCCTCAATCAGCCCCAGCATTTT.

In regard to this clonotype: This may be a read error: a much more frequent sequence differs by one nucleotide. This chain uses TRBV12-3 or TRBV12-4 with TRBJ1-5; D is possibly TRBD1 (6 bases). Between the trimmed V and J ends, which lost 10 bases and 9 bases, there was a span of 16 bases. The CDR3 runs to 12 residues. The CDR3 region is CANSSGERPQHF. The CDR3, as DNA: TGTGCCAACAGCTCAGGGGAACGGCCCCAGCATTTT.